This is a list of T cell receptor beta chains from one sample in a study of T cell clones after liver transplantation. Profiling relied on immunoSEQ multiplex PCR, and the TCRdb table lists in-frame clones only, not all of them. The repertoire holds tens of thousands of clones, with about four fifths as singletons. The material sequenced was CD4+ T cells from blood, taken 12 months after liver transplant. All receptors derive from a human patient who received a liver transplant. Some T cells may be provided by the graft donor. Each CDR3 is given with its conserved first and last residue. A D gene is named only where the DNA matches it firmly. Size values are once, few and many counts, or a class for expanded clones, and some rows have none.

V gene	J gene	D gene	clone size	CDR3 protein	CDR3 DNA
TRBV28	TRBJ2-7	.	.	CASSLLAGGRSTKQYF	TGTGCCAGCAGTTTACTAGCTGGAGGACGGTCTACGAAGCAGTACTTC
TRBV18	TRBJ1-2	.	.	CASSQTGTAFTSSYGYTF	TGTGCCAGCTCACAAACCGGGACTGCTTTCACCTCTTCCTATGGCTACACCTTC
TRBV30	TRBJ1-3	.	.	CAWSVGNTIYF	TGTGCCTGGAGTGTTGGAAACACCATATATTTT
TRBV19	TRBJ1-5	TRBD1	few	CASSGQGGNQPQHF	TGTGCCAGTAGCGGACAGGGCGGCAATCAGCCCCAGCATTTT
TRBV30	TRBJ1-2	.	.	CAWSERGFYGYTF	TGTGCCTGGAGTGAGAGGGGGTTCTATGGCTACACCTTC
TRBV5-1	TRBJ2-1	TRBD2	.	CASSLVVAGRNEQFF	TGCGCCAGCAGCTTGGTGGTAGCGGGTCGGAATGAGCAGTTCTTC
TRBV10-2	TRBJ1-1	.	.	CASSGRVRDTEAFF	TGCGCCAGCAGTGGTCGTGTAAGGGACACTGAAGCTTTCTTT
TRBV7-8	TRBJ1-2	.	.	CASSLAGGARNTF	TGTGCCAGCAGCTTAGCGGGAGGGGCCCGGAACACCTTC
TRBV7-8	TRBJ2-7	.	few	CASSLRAHQYEQYF	TGTGCCAGCAGCTTAAGGGCCCACCAATACGAGCAGTACTTC
TRBV10-1	TRBJ2-7	TRBD1	.	CASSASGTGAYEQYF	TGCGCCAGCAGCGCTTCCGGGACAGGGGCCTACGAGCAGTACTTC
TRBV13	TRBJ1-2	.	few	CASSLGAAGGYTF	TGTGCCAGCAGCTTGGGGGCGGCCGGGGGCTACACCTTC
TRBV5-1	TRBJ2-1	TRBD2	.	CASSTLAGYNEQFF	TGCGCCAGCAGCACCCTAGCGGGGTACAATGAGCAGTTCTTC
TRBV21-1	TRBJ2-3	.	.	CASSRNPGQGGTDTQYF	TGTGCCAGCAGCCGTAACCCGGGACAGGGAGGAACAGATACGCAGTATTTT
TRBV25-1	TRBJ2-5	.	.	CASSPTDGSKETQYF	TGTGCCAGCAGCCCCACAGACGGTTCAAAAGAGACCCAGTACTTC
TRBV11-1	TRBJ2-1	TRBD1	.	CATEGDRGHNEQFF	TGTGCTACCGAGGGGGACAGGGGGCACAATGAGCAGTTCTTC
TRBV19	TRBJ1-5	.	few	CASSIPGDNSNQPQHF	TGTGCCAGTAGTATCCCCGGTGATAATAGCAATCAGCCCCAGCATTTT
TRBV19	TRBJ1-1	.	.	CASSLNTEAFF	TGTGCCAGTAGTTTGAACACTGAAGCTTTCTTT
TRBV5-4	TRBJ2-7	.	.	CASSLEATYEQYF	TGTGCCAGCAGCTTGGAGGCTACTTACGAGCAGTACTTC
TRBV5-6	TRBJ2-6	TRBD1	once	CASSLVTGESSGANVLTF	TGTGCCAGCAGCTTGGTGACAGGGGAAAGCTCTGGGGCCAACGTCCTGACTTTC
TRBV2	TRBJ2-1	TRBD2	.	CASSESGGRAGDEQFF	TGTGCCAGCAGTGAATCAGGCGGGAGGGCCGGGGATGAGCAGTTCTTC
TRBV7-9	TRBJ2-1	.	.	CASSLAYGTTTYNEQFF	TGTGCCAGCAGCTTAGCATACGGGACAACGACCTACAATGAGCAGTTCTTC
TRBV29-1	TRBJ2-7	.	.	CSAGKSAQWSSEQYF	TGCAGCGCGGGGAAGTCCGCACAGTGGTCTAGCGAGCAGTACTTC
TRBV29-1	TRBJ2-7	.	.	CSGGVSGEQYF	TGCAGCGGAGGAGTATCGGGAGAGCAGTACTTC
TRBV6-5	TRBJ2-7	.	once	CASVYGSGEQYF	TGTGCCAGCGTGTACGGTTCAGGCGAGCAGTACTTC
TRBV5-4	TRBJ2-3	.	.	CASSLDLDTDTQYF	TGTGCCAGCAGCTTGGACCTAGACACAGATACGCAGTATTTT
TRBV7-2	TRBJ2-1	.	.	CASSLGAGIYNEQFF	TGTGCCAGCAGCTTAGGGGCGGGGATCTACAATGAGCAGTTCTTC
TRBV28	TRBJ2-7	TRBD1	.	CASLGQGFSEQYF	TGTGCCAGCTTGGGACAGGGGTTCTCCGAGCAGTACTTC
TRBV2	TRBJ2-7	.	.	CASKTSEPYEQYF	TGTGCCAGCAAAACCAGCGAACCCTACGAGCAGTACTTC
TRBV18	TRBJ2-5	.	.	CASSGGQQETQYF	TGTGCCAGCTCGGGGGGACAACAAGAGACCCAGTACTTC
TRBV18	TRBJ1-3	.	.	CASSPALYNSGNTIYF	TGTGCCAGCTCACCTGCCCTGTACAACTCTGGAAACACCATATATTTT
TRBV27	TRBJ1-4	.	.	CASSLYRASNEKLFF	TGTGCCAGCAGTTTATATAGAGCCAGTAATGAAAAACTGTTTTTT
TRBV28	TRBJ1-5	TRBD1	.	CASSSGQGSGQPQHF	TGTGCCAGCAGTTCGGGACAGGGGAGCGGTCAGCCCCAGCATTTT
TRBV7-6	TRBJ2-2	TRBD1	once	CASSLQGAGYTGELFF	TGTGCCAGCAGCTTGCAGGGGGCCGGTTACACCGGGGAGCTGTTTTTT
TRBV28	TRBJ2-1	.	.	CASSLGGENNEQFF	TGTGCCAGCAGTTTAGGGGGAGAGAACAATGAGCAGTTCTTC
TRBV7-9	TRBJ2-7	TRBD2	.	CASSLLAGADEQYF	TGTGCCAGCAGCTTACTAGCGGGAGCGGACGAGCAGTACTTC
TRBV6-9	TRBJ2-7	.	.	CASSYRPDSYEQYF	TGTGCCAGCAGTTACAGACCTGACTCCTACGAGCAGTACTTC
TRBV5-4	TRBJ1-2	.	few	CASTISLGAWEGYTF	TGTGCCAGCACCATTAGTCTGGGGGCCTGGGAGGGCTACACCTTC
TRBV29-1	TRBJ2-7	.	few	CSVEDRHSSYEQYF	TGCAGCGTTGAAGATCGTCATTCATCCTACGAGCAGTACTTC
TRBV30	TRBJ1-5	.	.	CAWRYGTDQPQHF	TGTGCCTGGAGATATGGCACCGATCAGCCCCAGCATTTT
TRBV4-3	TRBJ2-7	.	.	CASSRGTLYEQYF	TGCGCCAGCAGCCGGGGTACCCTCTACGAGCAGTACTTC
TRBV4-3	TRBJ1-1	.	.	CASSRYLGQPGTEAFF	TGCGCCAGCAGCCGCTACCTCGGACAGCCCGGCACTGAAGCTTTCTTT
TRBV28	TRBJ2-2	TRBD1	.	CASSSKTGGSNTGELFF	TGTGCCAGCAGTTCAAAAACAGGGGGCTCAAACACCGGGGAGCTGTTTTTT
TRBV18	TRBJ2-7	TRBD1	.	CASSPSTGGYEQYF	TGTGCCAGCTCACCTTCGACAGGGGGGTACGAGCAGTACTTC
TRBV5-1	TRBJ2-7	.	.	CASSLVLGFEQYF	TGCGCCAGCAGCTTGGTCCTGGGTTTCGAGCAGTACTTC
TRBV7-9	TRBJ1-2	TRBD1	.	CASSLPRRTGPDYYGYTF	TGTGCCAGCAGCTTACCGCGTAGGACAGGGCCGGACTACTATGGCTACACCTTC
TRBV10-3	TRBJ2-6	.	.	CAIGRLMPRGANVLTF	TGTGCCATCGGGCGACTGATGCCCCGGGGGGCCAACGTCCTGACTTTC
TRBV11-3	TRBJ2-1	TRBD2	few	CASSTRLAGIYEQFF	TGTGCCAGCAGCACCCGACTAGCGGGAATCTATGAGCAGTTCTTC
TRBV20-1	TRBJ2-5	.	.	CSAGGKETQYF	TGCAGTGCTGGAGGGAAAGAGACCCAGTACTTC
TRBV29-1	TRBJ2-4	TRBD2	.	CSVRTSGRALDIQYF	TGCAGCGTTCGGACTAGCGGGAGGGCCTTGGACATTCAGTACTTC